This T cell receptor beta chain comes out of a study of graft-versus-host responses after intestinal transplantation. Across the study: Every one of the recipients received anti-thymocyte globulin induction and afterwards took tacrolimus and steroids for roughly 3 years.

This table comes from immunoSEQ multiplex PCR, and its TCRdb copy is limited to in-frame clones, with some not included. The sample lists fewer than 85,000 clones; 75% to 90% were seen once. Remarks on this clone: Its antigen is unidentified.

Trimming removed 2 bases from V and 4 bases from J, with 5 bases in between. The CDR3 extends over 12 amino acids. Germline lookup yields CDR1 SGHTA and CDR2 FQGNSA. This chain joins TRBV7-2 and TRBJ1-1; D not resolved. Sequencing used unstimulated CD4+ T cells sorted from spleen or lymph node cells, obtained before transplant. The TCR was taken from a human donor who was the organ donor for an intestinal transplant. In DNA form, the CDR3 reads TGTGCCAGCAGCTTATGGAGCACTGAAGCTTTCTTT. Its translation: CASSLWSTEAFF.